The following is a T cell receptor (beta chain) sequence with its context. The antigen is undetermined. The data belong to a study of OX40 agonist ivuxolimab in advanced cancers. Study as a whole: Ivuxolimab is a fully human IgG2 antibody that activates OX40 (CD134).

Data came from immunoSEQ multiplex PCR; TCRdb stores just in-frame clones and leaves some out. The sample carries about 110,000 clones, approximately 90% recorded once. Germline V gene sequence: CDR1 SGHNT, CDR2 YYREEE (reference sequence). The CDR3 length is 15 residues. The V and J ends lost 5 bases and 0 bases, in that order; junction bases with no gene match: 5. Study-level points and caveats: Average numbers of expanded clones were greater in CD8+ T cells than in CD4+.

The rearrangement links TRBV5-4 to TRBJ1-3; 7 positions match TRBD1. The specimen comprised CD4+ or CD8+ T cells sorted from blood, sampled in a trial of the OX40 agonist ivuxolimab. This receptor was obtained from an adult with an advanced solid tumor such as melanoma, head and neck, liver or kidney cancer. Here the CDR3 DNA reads TGTGCCAGCAGTCACAGGGGACGCTCTGGAAACACCATATATTTT. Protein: CASSHRGRSGNTIYF.